Shown below are 14 T cell receptor beta chains from a single sample sequenced in a study of T cell responses to AZD1222 COVID-19 vaccine. Measured with immunoSEQ multiplex PCR; TCRdb has only the in-frame clones, and not every one. The data hold tens of thousands of clones, with 87% observed a single time. The specimen comprised peripheral blood, sampled on day 0 of AZD1222 vaccination. Every receptor here comes from an adult in good health.

The genes are TRBV7-3 and TRBJ1-6; the D is unclear. Germline V gene sequence: CDR1 SGHTA, CDR2 FQGTGA. The ends were cut back, 1 base at V and 0 bases at J, with 7 bases in the middle. CDR3 length equals 16 residues. In DNA form, the CDR3 reads TGTGCCAGCAGCTTAAAGGTAAGCTCCTATAATTCACCCCTCCACTTT. Its translation: CASSLKVSSYNSPLHF.

This chain links TRBV19 with TRBJ2-5, with D tentatively TRBD1 (6 bases). V lost 4 bases to trimming and J lost 4 bases, with 10 bases between them. CDR1 and CDR2 (germline): LNHDA, SQIVND (reference sequence). The CDR3 is made up of 13 amino acids. The CDR3 DNA is TGTGCCAGTAGTACAGGGGTCCGAGAGACCCAGTACTTC. Amino acids: CASSTGVRETQYF.

The J gene is TRBJ1-5, the V gene TRBV19; a possible D gene is TRBD1 (5 bases). CDR1 is LNHDA and CDR2 is SQIVND in the germline V gene (reference sequence). V lost 7 bases and J lost 2, with 24 bases in between. The length of the CDR3 is 18 residues. The DNA of the CDR3 is TGTGCCAGTACCCCTACGTGGGTCGGTGTGGGGGGCAATCAGCCCCAGCATTTT. Its protein is CASTPTWVGVGGNQPQHF.

The V gene is TRBV12-2, the J gene TRBJ1-1; the table's D call of TRBD1 was not tested on the DNA. TRBV12-2 corresponds to a pseudogene. CDR3 length equals 20 residues. Here the CDR3 DNA reads TGTGCAAGTCGCTTGGAGCAAAAGCTGGGCCAGGGGGCTGGAGACACTGAAGCTTTCTTT. Amino acid sequence: CASRLEQKLGQGAGDTEAFF.

This sequence joins TRBV5-6 and TRBJ1-3, with D possibly being TRBD1 (5 bases). Germline V CDR1 and CDR2: SGHDT, YYEEEE. Trimming removed 0 bases from V and 3 bases from J, with 10 bases in between. The CDR3 is 15 amino acids. The CDR3 loop reads CASSLVAGYGNTIYF. The CDR3 DNA reads as TGTGCCAGCAGCTTGGTGGCAGGGTATGGAAACACCATATATTTT.

This chain links TRBV6-6 with TRBJ1-1; 10 nucleotides line up with TRBD1. The germline CDR1 and CDR2 sequences are MNHNY and SVGAGI (reference sequence). The CDR3 runs to 14 residues. V lost 6 bases and J lost 0; bases outside the gene matches: 1. The CDR3 sequence: CASSGTGVNTEAFF. The CDR3 coding sequence is TGTGCCAGCAGCGGGACAGGGGTGAACACTGAAGCTTTCTTT.

This chain links TRBV24-1 with TRBJ2-2; D perhaps matches TRBD1 (6 bases). Germline V CDR1 and CDR2: KGHDR, SFDVKD. The CDR3 spans 15 residues. The V end lost 6 bases, the J end lost 4 bases, and 14 bases lay between the germline ends. CDR3 sequence reads: CATSSARGATGELFF. The CDR3 nucleotides are TGTGCCACCAGTAGCGCCAGGGGTGCCACCGGGGAGCTGTTTTTT.

A single count supports this clone. The chain employs TRBV9 and TRBJ1-2; D perhaps matches TRBD1 (5 bases). The CDR3 consists of 15 residues. Looked up from germline, CDR1 is SGDLS and CDR2 is YYNGEE. V was pared by 3 bases and J by 1 base, with 13 bases between. CDR3 DNA sequence: TGTGCCAGCAGCGCGGGAACGACAGTTAACTATGGCTACACCTTC. It encodes CASSAGTTVNYGYTF.

The chain carries TRBV7-9 and TRBJ2-7; 7 bases agree with TRBD1. Germline V gene data show CDR1 as SEHNR and CDR2 as FQNEAQ (reference sequence). V gave up 0 bases and J gave up 7 bases; unmatched junction bases: 6. The CDR3 loop spans 14 amino acids. This CDR3 is CASSLATAGGEQYF. The CDR3 DNA is TGTGCCAGCAGCTTAGCGACCGCAGGGGGAGAGCAGTACTTC.

This chain connects TRBV14 to TRBJ1-2; weak D call: TRBD1 (5 bases). The germline CDR1 and CDR2 sequences are SGHDN and FVKESK. The CDR3 totals 13 residues. V shed 2 bases and J shed 8 bases, with 12 bases lying between them. The DNA of the CDR3 is TGTGCCAGCAGCCAACTCCGGGGGAGCGGCTACACCTTC. Amino acids: CASSQLRGSGYTF.

The V and J genes are TRBV15 and TRBJ1-4, with TRBD1 identical over 7 bases. The CDR3 contains 14 residues. Unmatched junction bases numbered 4, after V lost 6 bases and J lost 3 bases. Germline V CDR1 and CDR2: LNHNV, YYDKDF (reference sequence). CDR3 in DNA: TGTGCCACCAGTAGACAGGGAGCTAATGAAAAACTGTTTTTT. This translates into CATSRQGANEKLFF.

The chain is built from TRBV5-8 and TRBJ2-7, with D perhaps TRBD1 or TRBD2 (6 bases each). The CDR3 is 13 residues long. V gave up 9 bases and J gave up 5 bases, with 18 bases separating them. From germline, CDR1 is SGHTS and CDR2 YDEGEE. The chain's CDR3 is CATRNRGLDEQYF. The DNA of the CDR3 is TGTGCCACTCGGAACCGGGGGCTCGACGAGCAGTACTTC.

The V call is TRBV27, the J call TRBJ1-2; weak D call: TRBD1 (6 bases). The CDR3 is made up of 19 amino acids. Germline CDR1 reads MNHEY; CDR2 reads SMNVEV (reference sequence). V was trimmed by 4 bases and J by 5 bases, leaving 29 bases between them. The CDR3 nucleotides are TGTGCCAGCAGTTCCGTAACTACCTCTACAGGGTCCGGGGTATATGGCTACACCTTC. Amino acids: CASSSVTTSTGSGVYGYTF.

J is TRBJ2-1 and V is TRBV6-6; D is perhaps TRBD2 (5 bases). This CDR3 is 16 amino acids long. Germline loops: CDR1 MNHNY, CDR2 SVGAGI (reference sequence). Between the trimmed V and J ends, which lost 2 bases and 3 bases, there was a span of 14 bases. CDR3 DNA sequence: TGTGCCAGCAGTTACGAGGGTCAGAGCCGCTACAATGAGCAGTTCTTC. This gives the protein CASSYEGQSRYNEQFF.